Each of the 31 T cell receptor beta chains below was sequenced from the same sample in a study of T cells in women clearing cervical HPV infection. Repertoires were generated with immunoSEQ multiplex PCR, while TCRdb's copy carries only in-frame clones and drops some. The table for this sample gives under 50,000 clones. Sequencing used blood buffy coat. These receptor sequences come from a woman aged 18-70 years with a cervical HPV16 infection that either progressed to CIN3+ or cleared (not recorded which).

As regards this clone: The CDR3 end falls 3 residues outside the read, so it is completed with the germline J gene. This chain uses TRBV7-2 with TRBJ2-7; 9 bases agree with TRBD2. V was clipped by 7 bases and J by 6 bases; unmatched bases: 10. This CDR3 has 14 residues. Per germline, CDR1 SGHTA and CDR2 FQGNSA. CDR3 bases read: TGTGCCAGCACCCTTCTAGCGGGAAGAAGCGAG. This sequence encodes CASTLLAGRSE. The full-length CDR3 reads as CASTLLAGRSEQYF.

A word on this clone: The sequence runs out 3 residues before the end of the CDR3; the remainder is reconstructed from the germline J gene. The chain joins TRBV6-2 or TRBV6-3 to TRBJ2-1; D gene unclear. CDR3 length: 12 residues. Trimming pared 5 bases from V and 4 bases from J, leaving 6 bases between. CDR1 is MNHEY, CDR2 SVGEGT, per germline. The CDR3 region is CASSLKYNEQFF. The covered CDR3 bases are TGTGCCAGCAGTCTAAAATACAATGAG.

With respect to this clone: The CDR3 end falls 3 residues outside the read, so it is completed with the germline J gene. The chain links TRBV20-1 to TRBJ2-3; D may be TRBD1 (5 bases). From germline, CDR1 is DFQATT and CDR2 SNEGSKA (reference sequence). This CDR3 comprises 14 residues. Trimming stripped 5 bases from V and 2 bases from J, with 14 bases between. The CDR3 bases that were read are TGCAGTGCTTTAGACAGTATTCTCACAGATACG. It encodes CSALDSILTDT. The whole CDR3 region reads CSALDSILTDTQYF.

Concerning this clone: The read ends 3 residues before the CDR3 terminus; that terminus is restored from the germline J gene. The V and J genes are TRBV14 and TRBJ2-5; 8 bases fit TRBD1. Losses at the gene ends were 1 base for V and 4 bases for J; bases not matched to a gene: 14. Germline V gives CDR1 SGHDN, CDR2 FVKESK. The CDR3 contains 18 residues. The CDR3 region is CASSQGPGTGVFLETQYF. The CDR3 DNA, read in part, is TGTGCCAGCAGCCAAGGACCCGGGACAGGTGTTTTCTTAGAGACC.

Turning to this clone: One junction end does not reproduce the germline sequence, and a read error may be involved. The CDR3 is CASSPRGGFDYGYTF. The DNA read from the CDR3 is TGCGCCAGCAGCCCTAGGGGGGGGTTCGACTATGGC. The V gene is TRBV4-2, the J gene TRBJ1-2; possible D gene TRBD1, 6 bases. The CDR3 extends 3 residues past the end of the read, so its final part is completed from the germline J gene. CDR1 and CDR2 from the germline V gene are LGHNA and YNFKEQ. CDR3 length: 15 residues.

A note on this clone: The CDR3 goes on 3 residues after the read ends, and that part is filled in from the germline J gene. The rearrangement uses TRBV2 and TRBJ1-5, with 8 bases that match TRBD1. The CDR3 contains 15 residues. The V gene's germline CDR1 is SNHLY and CDR2 FYNNEI. V trimming: 4 bases; J trimming: 6 bases; junction bases outside the gene matches: 8. The CDR3 loop reads CASSARRTGIQPQHF. Incomplete CDR3 DNA: TGTGCCAGCAGTGCCCGAAGGACAGGGATTCAGCCC.

Details on this clone: With the read ending 3 residues before the CDR3 end, the germline J gene is used to fill in that end. The J gene is TRBJ2-3, the V gene TRBV2; a weak D match, TRBD1 (6 bases). The CDR3 covers 12 residues. The germline V gene has CDR1 SNHLY and CDR2 FYNNEI. This chain's CDR3 is CASSVQQGTQYF. The CDR3 DNA, read in part, is TGTGCCAGCAGTGTTCAGCAGGGGACG.

Concerning this clone: Sequencing ends 3 residues short of the CDR3 end; the germline J gene provides the rest. The genes are TRBV18 and TRBJ1-6; 7 bases are shared with TRBD1. After removal of 6 bases from V and 6 bases from J, the junction contained 8 bases not matched to a gene. The CDR3 has 15 amino acids. CDR1 is KGHSH and CDR2 is LQKENI in the germline V gene. The CDR3 sequence: CASSPIRQGNSPLHF. The CDR3 DNA, read in part, is TGTGCCAGCTCCCCTATACGACAGGGTAATTCACCC.

On this clone itself: The read ends 3 residues shy of where the CDR3 ends; the end is completed using the germline J gene. The genes are TRBV5-1 and TRBJ2-2, with D perhaps TRBD2 (6 bases). The CDR3 spans 19 residues. V gave up 1 base and J gave up 1 base, with 20 bases separating them. Per germline, CDR1 SGHRS and CDR2 YFSETQ. The covered CDR3 bases are TGCGCCAGCAGCTTGAGGGAGGTCGGCGTGGCGGGGAACACCGGGGAG. Translated, it gives CASSLREVGVAGNTGE. From start to end, the CDR3 is CASSLREVGVAGNTGELFF.

Concerning this clone: The read finishes 3 residues shy of the CDR3 end, and the germline J gene is used to complete it. This rearrangement joins TRBV20-1 to TRBJ1-5; TRBD1 matches at 8 bases. Germline values: CDR1 DFQATT, CDR2 SNEGSKA (reference sequence). The CDR3 covers 14 residues. V was pared by 3 bases and J by 7 bases, with 8 bases of the junction left unmatched. CDR3 protein: CSASKPGGQQPQHF. The CDR3 DNA, read in part, is TGCAGTGCTAGTAAACCAGGGGGCCAACAGCCC.

Concerning this clone: The CDR3 end is not reached by the read, which stops 3 residues before it; the germline J gene fills it in. The chain combines TRBV7-2 with TRBJ2-3; 10 bases are shared with TRBD1. The CDR3 has 15 amino acids. Per the germline V gene, CDR1 is SGHTA and CDR2 is FQGNSA. This chain's CDR3 is CASSVPGTGEETQYF. Partial CDR3 DNA: TGTGCCAGCAGCGTCCCGGGGACAGGGGAAGAGACG.

Comments on this clone: The CDR3 goes on 3 residues after the read ends, and that part is filled in from the germline J gene. The chain combines TRBV20-1 with TRBJ1-5, with TRBD1 matching over 7 bases. The ends lost 5 bases at V and 3 bases at J; junction bases unmatched: 13. Germline V gives CDR1 DFQATT, CDR2 SNEGSKA (reference sequence). The CDR3 spans 16 residues. The CDR3 reads CSAFRADRALNQPQHF. The covered CDR3 bases are TGCAGTGCTTTTCGGGCAGACAGGGCCCTCAATCAGCCC.

Notes on this clone: Coverage ceases 3 residues before the CDR3 finishes, and the germline J gene fills in the end. This sequence joins TRBV10-2 and TRBJ2-1; D remains unclear. V shed 6 bases and J shed 9 bases, with 6 bases lying between them. Germline V gene sequence: CDR1 WSHSY, CDR2 SAAADI. There are 10 residues in the CDR3. The CDR3 protein is CASRAGEQFF. Partial CDR3 DNA: TGCGCCAGCAGGGCAGGTGAG.

Points on this clone: The read falls 3 residues short of the CDR3 end, and the missing part is taken from the germline J gene. This chain links TRBV19 with TRBJ2-7; possible D gene TRBD2, 6 bases. Trimming stripped 3 bases from V and 6 bases from J, with 9 bases between. The CDR3 is 12 amino acids. Germline-derived CDR1 and CDR2 are LNHDA and SQIVND (reference sequence). The CDR3 reads CASSILGGEQYF. The DNA read from the CDR3 is TGTGCCAGTAGTATCTTGGGGGGCGAG.

To note about this clone: The read terminates 3 residues before the CDR3 end, so the remaining end is supplied by the germline J gene. The chain recombines TRBV2 with TRBJ2-7; D tentatively fits TRBD1 or TRBD2 (7 bases each). Germline CDR1 is SNHLY and CDR2 is FYNNEI. Trimming took 8 bases from V and 6 from J, leaving 26 bases between them. This CDR3 is built from 16 residues. The CDR3 is CASSKWGRGQLSEQYF. CDR3 DNA (partial): TGTGCCAGCTCCAAATGGGGGAGGGGGCAACTCAGCGAG.

In the case of this clone: The CDR3 end falls 3 residues outside the read, so it is completed with the germline J gene. The chain combines TRBV14 with TRBJ2-3, with TRBD2 identical over 12 bases. Germline V lookup: CDR1 SGHDN, CDR2 FVKESK. CDR3 length equals 17 residues. V was pared by 4 bases and J by 1 base, with 6 bases of the junction left unmatched. The CDR3 loop is CASSPYRTSGGTDTQYF. The CDR3 bases that were read are TGTGCCAGCAGCCCTTACCGGACTAGCGGGGGCACAGATACG.

Points on this clone: The read is 3 residues too short to cover the CDR3 end, so that end is filled in from the germline J gene. This sequence joins TRBV7-3 and TRBJ2-1; possible D gene TRBD1, 5 bases. Trimming removed 2 bases from V and 5 bases from J, with 13 bases in between. The CDR3 is 15 amino acids. The V gene's germline CDR1 is SGHTA and CDR2 FQGTGA. CDR3 DNA, as far as it was read: TGTGCCAGCAGCTTAGGCCAGGGTCGCGACAATGAG. Its protein is CASSLGQGRDNE. The CDR3 in its entirety is CASSLGQGRDNEQFF.

CDR3 DNA, as far as it was read: TGTGCCAGTAGTAGTGGGACACCCAATCAGCCG. Translation gives CASSSGTPNQP. In full, the CDR3 reads CASSSGTPNQPQYF. This chain links TRBV19 with TRBJ2-3, with D perhaps TRBD1 (6 bases). The read finishes 3 residues shy of the CDR3 end, and the germline J gene is used to complete it. Germline V gene sequence: CDR1 LNHDA, CDR2 SQIVND (reference sequence). There are 14 residues in the CDR3.

Concerning this clone: The DNA ends 3 residues before the CDR3 does, and the rest of the CDR3 is filled in from the germline J gene. V and J are TRBV20-1 and TRBJ1-6; tentative D call: TRBD1 (6 bases). The length of the CDR3 is 14 residues. Germline V gene sequence: CDR1 DFQATT, CDR2 SNEGSKA (reference sequence). V was shortened by 5 bases and J by 6 bases, with 14 bases between the two germline ends. Incomplete CDR3 DNA: TGCAGTGCTGGACCCGGGACACTTAATTCACCC. Its translation: CSAGPGTLNSP. The CDR3 as a whole reads CSAGPGTLNSPLHF.

About this clone itself: The read ends 3 residues before the CDR3 terminus; that terminus is restored from the germline J gene. The chain uses TRBV18 and TRBJ2-2; D remains unclear. From germline, CDR1 is KGHSH and CDR2 LQKENI. V was shortened by 6 bases and J by 1 base, with 9 bases between the two germline ends. The CDR3 totals 14 residues. The part of the CDR3 DNA that was read is TGTGCCAGCTCCCTGCAGATGAACACCGGGGAG. Translated, it gives CASSLQMNTGE. The whole CDR3 region reads CASSLQMNTGELFF.

As for this clone: The missing CDR3 end, 3 residues past where the read stops, is filled in from the germline J gene. V gene TRBV7-2 combines with J gene TRBJ2-1, with 8 nucleotides matching TRBD2. The CDR3 loop spans 14 amino acids. V lost 3 bases and J lost 4; bases outside the gene matches: 2. The germline gives CDR1 SGHTA, CDR2 FQGNSA. The CDR3 sequence: CASSLASGYNEQFF. CDR3 DNA (partial): TGTGCCAGCAGCTTGGCTAGCGGGTACAATGAG.

Worth noting for this clone: The DNA ends 3 residues before the CDR3 does, and the rest of the CDR3 is filled in from the germline J gene. This chain joins TRBV19 and TRBJ2-2; either TRBD1 or TRBD2 may supply D (6 bases each). Per germline, CDR1 LNHDA and CDR2 SQIVND (reference sequence). The CDR3 spans 14 residues. V was pared by 8 bases and J by 1 base, with 11 bases between. The CDR3 spells CASRAGQNTGELFF. The DNA read from the CDR3 is TGTGCCAGTCGGGCGGGACAGAACACCGGGGAG.

Remarks on this clone: This sample includes further DNA sequences coding for the same CDR3. The sequenced part of the CDR3 DNA is TGTGCCAGCAGTCTGACAGGGGGGGCCTACAATGAG. It translates to CASSLTGGAYNE. The entire CDR3 protein is CASSLTGGAYNEQFF. The chain employs TRBV12-3 or TRBV12-4 and TRBJ2-1; 9 positions agree with TRBD1. The read comes to an end 3 residues before the CDR3 does, leaving the germline J gene to fill in the end. The CDR3 extends over 15 amino acids. V lost 5 bases to trimming and J lost 2 bases; unmatched junction nucleotides: 4.

Notes on this clone: The read terminates 3 residues before the CDR3 end, so the remaining end is supplied by the germline J gene. This chain joins TRBV10-3 and TRBJ2-5; 7 nucleotides match TRBD1. Trimming cost V 0 bases and J 4 bases; bases outside gene matches: 5. CDR1 is ENHRY and CDR2 is SYGVKD in the germline V gene. The CDR3 runs to 15 residues. The DNA read from the CDR3 is TGTGCCATCAGTGAGTCGACAGGGACGGGAGAGACC. As protein: CAISESTGTGET. The full CDR3 protein reads CAISESTGTGETQYF.

With respect to this clone: The observed sequence ends 3 residues before the CDR3 terminus, with the missing tail filled in from the germline J gene. This chain uses TRBV6-1 with TRBJ2-1, with D uncertain. CDR1 MNHNS and CDR2 SASEGT come from the germline V gene. Between the trimmed V and J ends, which lost 4 bases and 7 bases, there was a span of 14 bases. The CDR3 has 14 residues. The covered CDR3 bases are TGTGCCAGCAGTGTTCAGGTGGTTCAAAATGAG. Its translation: CASSVQVVQNE. The CDR3 in its entirety is CASSVQVVQNEQFF.

Worth noting for this clone: The CDR3 end falls 3 residues outside the read, so it is completed with the germline J gene. The chain links TRBV18 to TRBJ2-4, with D maybe TRBD1 (7 bases). Looked up from germline, CDR1 is KGHSH and CDR2 is LQKENI. The CDR3 length is 13 residues. CDR3 DNA, as far as it was read: TGTGCCAGCTCACGCGGACAGGACTATGGT. Its protein product is CASSRGQDYG. The entire CDR3 reads CASSRGQDYGQYF.

Regarding this clone: The DNA ends 3 residues before the CDR3 does, and the rest of the CDR3 is filled in from the germline J gene. The J gene is TRBJ2-3, the V gene TRBV7-6; 11 bases fit TRBD1. The V gene's germline CDR1 is SGHVS and CDR2 FNYEAQ. The CDR3 is 16 residues long. This chain's CDR3 is CASSLGGQGAQETQYF. The CDR3 bases that were read are TGTGCCAGCAGCTTAGGCGGACAGGGGGCGCAAGAGACG.

To note about this clone: The read ends 3 residues early relative to the CDR3; the germline J gene fills the gap. V usage is TRBV5-1 and J usage is TRBJ1-4; maybe TRBD1 (5 bases). The V gene's germline CDR1 is SGHRS and CDR2 YFSETQ. CDR3 size: 15 residues. Trimming removed 0 bases from V and 8 bases from J, with 14 bases in between. CDR3 DNA, as far as it was read: TGCGCCAGCAGCTTGGATCTGGCCGGGGGGGAAAAA. It translates to CASSLDLAGGEK. The complete CDR3 reads CASSLDLAGGEKLFF. The whole variable domain, filled in from reference TRBV5-1 and TRBJ1-4, reads KAGVTQTPRYLIKTRGQQVTLSCSPISGHRSVSWYQQTPGQGLQFLFEYFSETQRNKGNFPGRFSGRQFSNSRSEMNVSTLELGDSALYLCASSLDLAGGEKLFFGSGTQLSVL.

In the case of this clone: The read terminates 3 residues ahead of where the CDR3 ends, so the germline J gene completes it. This chain uses TRBV7-2 with TRBJ1-2; 8 bases align to TRBD1. Looked up from germline, CDR1 is SGHTA and CDR2 is FQGNSA. The CDR3 is 14 residues long. The V segment lost 4 bases and the J segment 5 bases; nucleotides outside the gene matches: 6. The CDR3 region is CASSSDRAGYGYTF. The part of the CDR3 DNA that was read is TGTGCCAGCAGCTCGGACAGGGCCGGATATGGC.

Concerning this clone itself: The sequenced fragment ends 3 residues before the CDR3 boundary, so the rest is inferred from the germline J gene. The rearrangement uses TRBV7-9 and TRBJ2-7; the D is unclear. The germline gives CDR1 SEHNR, CDR2 FQNEAQ (reference sequence). This CDR3 comprises 14 residues. V was trimmed by 3 bases and J by 6 bases, leaving 15 bases between them. The CDR3 here is CASSFDSRHGEQYF. The DNA read from the CDR3 is TGTGCCAGCAGCTTCGACTCTCGGCACGGCGAG.

Points on this clone: The read halts 3 residues ahead of the CDR3 end, with the missing end drawn from the germline J gene. The V gene is TRBV5-4, the J gene TRBJ2-1, with 9 bases that match TRBD1. CDR3 length: 16 residues. The ends lost 0 bases at V and 4 bases at J; junction bases unmatched: 5. Germline values: CDR1 SGHNT, CDR2 YYREEE (reference sequence). CDR3 bases read: TGTGCCAGCAGCTTGGAGACAGGGGGGCAATACAATGAG. Translated, it gives CASSLETGGQYNE. From start to end, the CDR3 is CASSLETGGQYNEQFF.